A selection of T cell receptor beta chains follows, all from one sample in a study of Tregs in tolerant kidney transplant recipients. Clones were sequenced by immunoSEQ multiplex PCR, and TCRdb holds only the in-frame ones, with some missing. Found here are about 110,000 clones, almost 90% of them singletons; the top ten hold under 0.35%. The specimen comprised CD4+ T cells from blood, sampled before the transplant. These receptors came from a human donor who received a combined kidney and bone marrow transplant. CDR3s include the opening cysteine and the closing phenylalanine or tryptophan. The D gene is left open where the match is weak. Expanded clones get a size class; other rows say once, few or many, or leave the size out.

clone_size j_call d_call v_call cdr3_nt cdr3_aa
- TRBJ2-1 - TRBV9 TGTGCCAGCAGCGCCAAGCGGGCTACTATGAATGAGCAGTTCTTC CASSAKRATMNEQFF
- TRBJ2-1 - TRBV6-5 TGTGCCAGCAGCCCCGAGGGATACAATGAGCAGTTCTTC CASSPEGYNEQFF
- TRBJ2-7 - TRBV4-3 TGCGCCAGCAGCCATTACCATCCGGGAAAGAGGGTCTACGAGCAGTACTTC CASSHYHPGKRVYEQYF
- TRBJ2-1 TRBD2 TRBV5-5 TGTGCCAGCAGCTTGGGACTAGCATACAATGAGCAGTTCTTC CASSLGLAYNEQFF
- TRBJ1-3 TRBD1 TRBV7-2 TGTGCCAGCAGCTTCCTCAGGGGGATCGGAAACACCATATATTTT CASSFLRGIGNTIYF
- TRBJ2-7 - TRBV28 TGTGCCAGCACCACCCCGGGTTCCTACGAGCAGTACTTC CASTTPGSYEQYF
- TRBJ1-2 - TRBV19 TGTGCCAGTAGGGCTCCGGCAGGGAACTATGGCTACACCTTC CASRAPAGNYGYTF
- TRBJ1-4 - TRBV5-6 TGTGCCAGCTCCCGGTGGGGGGGTAGGGCAACTAATGAAAAACTGTTTTTT CASSRWGGRATNEKLFF
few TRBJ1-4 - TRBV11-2 TGTGCCAGCAGCTCCCTGTCGGGGAGAGGAGAAAAACTGTTTTTT CASSSLSGRGEKLFF
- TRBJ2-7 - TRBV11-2 TGTGCCAGCAGCCTCCTAGCGTTCTCCTACGAGCAGTACTTC CASSLLAFSYEQYF
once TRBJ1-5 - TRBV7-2 TGTGCCAGCAGCTTAGGAGCGATTCCCAATCAGCCCCAGCATTTT CASSLGAIPNQPQHF
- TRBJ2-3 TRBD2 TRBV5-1 TGCGCCAGCAGCTTGGAAATAGCGGGAGCCTCAGATACGCAGTATTTT CASSLEIAGASDTQYF
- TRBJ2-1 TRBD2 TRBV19 TGTGCCAGTAAGGGCGGGAGCAACCGGAATGAGCAGTTCTTC CASKGGSNRNEQFF
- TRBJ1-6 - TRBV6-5 TGTGCCAGCAGTTCACAGAATTATAATTCACCCCTCCACTTT CASSSQNYNSPLHF
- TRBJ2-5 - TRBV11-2 TGTGCCAGCAGCGTGCTGGGACATCTGCGAGAGACCCAGTACTTC CASSVLGHLRETQYF
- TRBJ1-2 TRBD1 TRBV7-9 TGTGCCAGCAGCTTAGCGGGGGACAGGGGGCACTATGGCTACACCTTC CASSLAGDRGHYGYTF
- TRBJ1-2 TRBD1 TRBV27 TGTGCCAGCAGGCCAGACAGGGCTTCATCCCTGTCAAGGGGCTACACCTTC CASRPDRASSLSRGYTF
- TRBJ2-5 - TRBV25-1 TGTGCCAGCAGTGTGGAGGGCCCCGTGGGAACCCAGTACTTC CASSVEGPVGTQYF
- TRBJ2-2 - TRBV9 TGTGCCAGCAGCGTTCGAGGGAGCAGCGCCGGGGAGCTGTTTTTT CASSVRGSSAGELFF
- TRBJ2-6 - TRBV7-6 TGTGCCAGCAGCGATGCCCTGCGCTCTGGGGCCAACGTCCTGACTTTC CASSDALRSGANVLTF
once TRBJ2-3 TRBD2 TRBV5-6 TGTGCCAGCAGCTTGGCCGGGGGGGAACTCACAGATACGCAGTATTTT CASSLAGGELTDTQYF
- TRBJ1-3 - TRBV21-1 TGTGCCAGCAAGAAGAGGGACAGCCACATTGTCGCTGGAAACACCATATATTTT CASKKRDSHIVAGNTIYF
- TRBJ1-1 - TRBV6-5 TGTGCCAGCAGACGGAGCGGCCTGAACACTGAAGCTTTCTTT CASRRSGLNTEAFF
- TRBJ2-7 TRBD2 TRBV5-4 TGTGCCAGCAGCTTAGCGGGGGGCGCAGGGTACGAGCAGTACTTC CASSLAGGAGYEQYF